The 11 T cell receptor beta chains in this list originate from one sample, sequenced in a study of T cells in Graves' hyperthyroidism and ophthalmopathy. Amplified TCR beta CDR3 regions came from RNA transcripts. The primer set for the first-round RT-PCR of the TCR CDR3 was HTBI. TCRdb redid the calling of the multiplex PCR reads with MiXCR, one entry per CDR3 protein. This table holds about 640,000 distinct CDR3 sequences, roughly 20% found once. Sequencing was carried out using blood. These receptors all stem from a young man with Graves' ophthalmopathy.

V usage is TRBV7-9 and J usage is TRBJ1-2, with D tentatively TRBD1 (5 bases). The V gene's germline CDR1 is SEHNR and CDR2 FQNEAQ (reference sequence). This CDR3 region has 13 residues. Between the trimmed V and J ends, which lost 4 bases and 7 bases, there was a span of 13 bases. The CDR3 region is CASSSLSGTGYTF. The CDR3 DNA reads TGTGCCAGCAGCTCCCTCTCGGGGACTGGCTACACCTTC.

CDR3 amino acids: CASSSTGVIAKNIQYF. The CDR3 DNA follows: TGTGCCAGCAGCTCCACAGGAGTTATAGCCAAAAACATTCAGTACTTC. The chain has TRBV7-2 and TRBJ2-4; a weak D match, TRBD1 (5 bases). The CDR3 runs 16 residues. The V end lost 4 bases, the J end lost 0 bases, and 13 bases lay between the germline ends. From germline, CDR1 is SGHTA and CDR2 FQGNSA.

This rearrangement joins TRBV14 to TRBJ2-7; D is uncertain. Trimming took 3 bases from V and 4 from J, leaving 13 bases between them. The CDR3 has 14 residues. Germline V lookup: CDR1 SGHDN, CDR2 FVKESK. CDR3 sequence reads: CASSQLDMSYEQYF. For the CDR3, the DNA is TGTGCCAGCAGCCAGTTGGATATGAGTTACGAGCAGTACTTC.

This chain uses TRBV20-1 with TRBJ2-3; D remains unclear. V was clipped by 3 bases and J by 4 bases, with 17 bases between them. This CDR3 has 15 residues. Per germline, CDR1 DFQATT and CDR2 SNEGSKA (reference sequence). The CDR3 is CSASLPMEVSDTQYF. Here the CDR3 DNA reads TGCAGTGCTAGTCTCCCTATGGAAGTTTCAGATACGCAGTATTTT.

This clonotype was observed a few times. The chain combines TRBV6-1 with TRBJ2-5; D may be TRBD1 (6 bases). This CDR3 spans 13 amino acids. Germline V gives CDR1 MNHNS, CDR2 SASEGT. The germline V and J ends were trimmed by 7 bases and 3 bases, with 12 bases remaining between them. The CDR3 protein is CASTNGQKETQYF. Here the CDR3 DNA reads TGTGCCAGCACTAATGGACAGAAAGAGACCCAGTACTTC.

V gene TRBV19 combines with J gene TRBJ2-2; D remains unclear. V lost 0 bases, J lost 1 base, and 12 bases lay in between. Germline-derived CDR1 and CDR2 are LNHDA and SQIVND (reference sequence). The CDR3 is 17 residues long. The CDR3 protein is CASSIDQGNLNTGELFF. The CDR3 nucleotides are TGTGCCAGTAGTATAGATCAAGGGAACCTGAACACCGGGGAGCTGTTTTTT.

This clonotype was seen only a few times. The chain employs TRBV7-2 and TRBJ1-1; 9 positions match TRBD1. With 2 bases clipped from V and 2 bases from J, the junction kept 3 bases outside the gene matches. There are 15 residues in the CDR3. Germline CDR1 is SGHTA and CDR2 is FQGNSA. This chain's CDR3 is CTSSLMGQGNTEAFF. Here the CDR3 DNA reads TGTACCAGCAGCTTAATGGGACAGGGAAACACTGAAGCTTTCTTT. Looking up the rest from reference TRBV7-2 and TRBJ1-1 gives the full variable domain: GAGVSQSPSNKVTEKGKDVELRCDPISGHTALYWYRQSLGQGLEFLIYFQGNSAPDKSGLPSDRFSAERTGGSVSTLTIQRTQQEDSAVYLCTSSLMGQGNTEAFFGQGTRLTVV.

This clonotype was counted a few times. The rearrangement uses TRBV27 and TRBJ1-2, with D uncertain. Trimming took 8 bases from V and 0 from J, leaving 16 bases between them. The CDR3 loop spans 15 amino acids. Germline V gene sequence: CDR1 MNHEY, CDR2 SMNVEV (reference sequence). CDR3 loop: CASGLGGPPNYGYTF. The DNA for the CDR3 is TGTGCCAGCGGCCTCGGTGGACCTCCTAACTATGGCTACACCTTC.

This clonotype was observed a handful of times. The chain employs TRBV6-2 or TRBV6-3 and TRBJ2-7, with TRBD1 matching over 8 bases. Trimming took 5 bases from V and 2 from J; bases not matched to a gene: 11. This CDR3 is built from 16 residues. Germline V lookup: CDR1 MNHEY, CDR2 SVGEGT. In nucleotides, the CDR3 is TGTGCCAGCAGTGCCCAACCCGGGACAGGAACCTACGAGCAGTACTTC. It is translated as CASSAQPGTGTYEQYF.

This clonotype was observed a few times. This CDR3 is CASSLVPQGLDEETQYF. The CDR3 nucleotides are TGTGCCAGCAGTTTAGTCCCACAGGGGTTGGATGAAGAGACCCAGTACTTC. The chain recombines TRBV27 with TRBJ2-5, with 7 positions matching TRBD1. There are 17 residues in the CDR3. With V trimmed by 2 bases and J by 3 bases, 12 bases remained unmatched. CDR1 and CDR2 (germline): MNHEY, SMNVEV (reference sequence).

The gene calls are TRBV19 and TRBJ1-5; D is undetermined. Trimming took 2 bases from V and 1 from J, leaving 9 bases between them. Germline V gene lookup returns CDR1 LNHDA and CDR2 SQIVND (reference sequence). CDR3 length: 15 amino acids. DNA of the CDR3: TGTGCCAGTAGTATATTGGTCAGGAGCAATCAGCCCCAGCATTTT. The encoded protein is CASSILVRSNQPQHF.